This entry concerns a single T cell receptor beta chain. These data are taken from a study of OX40 agonist ivuxolimab in advanced cancers. This CDR3 contains 14 residues. Trimming removed 8 bases from V and 3 bases from J; junction bases left unmatched: 7. CDR1 is MDHEN, CDR2 SYDVKM, per germline. Measured with immunoSEQ multiplex PCR; TCRdb has only the in-frame clones, and not every one. The data hold about 77,000 clones, with less than 95% observed a single time. The chain employs TRBV28 and TRBJ1-2, with TRBD1 identical over 9 bases. Here the sequenced sample was CD4+ or CD8+ T cells sorted from blood, taken in a trial of the OX40 agonist ivuxolimab. The receptor comes from an adult with an advanced solid tumor such as melanoma, head and neck, liver or kidney cancer. CDR3 amino acids: CASSPGQGHYGYTF. The DNA for the CDR3 is TGTGCCAGCTCTCCCGGACAGGGGCACTATGGCTACACCTTC.